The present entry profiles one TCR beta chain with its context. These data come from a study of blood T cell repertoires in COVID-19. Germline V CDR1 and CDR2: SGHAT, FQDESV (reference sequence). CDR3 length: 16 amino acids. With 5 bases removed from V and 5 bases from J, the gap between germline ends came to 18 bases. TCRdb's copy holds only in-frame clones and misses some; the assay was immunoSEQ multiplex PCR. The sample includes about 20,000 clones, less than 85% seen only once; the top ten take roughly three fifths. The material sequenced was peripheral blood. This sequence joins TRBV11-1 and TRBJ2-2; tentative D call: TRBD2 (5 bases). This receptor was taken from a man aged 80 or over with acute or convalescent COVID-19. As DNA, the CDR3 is TGTGCCAGCAGCCCCCGGACCCTGGGAGTTACCGGGGAGCTGTTTTTT. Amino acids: CASSPRTLGVTGELFF.